This T cell receptor (beta chain) was documented in a study of T cells in women clearing cervical HPV infection. Study findings and constraints: Richness differences could reflect unmeasured T-cell content per sample.

TCRdb's copy holds only in-frame clones and misses some; the assay was immunoSEQ multiplex PCR. Reported are 35,000 to 50,000 clones; the ten largest clones contain 6% to 9%. All participants had a single incident cervical HPV16 infection, and prevalent HPV16 infections were excluded. Comment on this clone: Its antigen is not identified.

This clonotype was sampled from a woman between 18 and 70 years old with a cervical HPV16 infection that either progressed to CIN3+ or cleared (not recorded which). The sequencing input was blood buffy coat.

The sequenced CDR3 bases are TGTGCCAGTAGTAAACAGGTCAATCAGCCC. It encodes CASSKQVNQP. The CDR3 reads in full as CASSKQVNQPQHF. This chain links TRBV19 with TRBJ1-5; possibly TRBD1 for D (5 bases). The DNA ends 3 residues before the CDR3 does, and the rest of the CDR3 is filled in from the germline J gene. The CDR3 loop spans 13 amino acids. Trimming stripped 4 bases from V and 3 bases from J, with 7 bases between. CDR1 is LNHDA, CDR2 SQIVND, per germline (reference sequence).